This T cell receptor (beta chain) emerged from a study of blood T cell repertoires in COVID-19 (dated by TCRdb to the early 2020s). Regarding the research as a whole: Samples covering the acute and convalescent phases of COVID-19 were provided by collaborators in the United States, Italy and Spain. Samples came from the ongoing ImmuneRACE study (first 160 participants) plus 1,254 subjects from 6 global collaborators. Where available, HLA class I and class II types were obtained from metadata supplied by the sample provider rather than from assay-based typing. The material from the prospective study consisted of cDNA or gDNA derived from T cells, B-cell-depleted T cells, or PBMCs. Deeply sampled blood TCRbeta repertoires from subjects exposed to, actively infected with, or recovered from COVID-19 were included in the dataset. The repertoires were made available in a free public database intended to serve as a resource for research on the immune response to SARS-CoV-2. A de-identified subject ID, COVID-19 status, age in years and sex were almost always included in the sample metadata.

Beyond this particular receptor, the publication reports: How much clinical and demographic metadata was included differed by source and by participant, and the metadata was provided uncurated.

TCRbeta CDR3 regions were amplified from genomic DNA by means of the immunoSEQ Assay, a bias-controlled multiplex PCR. The original methods were these. The number of nucleated cells in each sample was estimated by amplification of reference gene primers within the assay. To quantify the absolute abundance of each unique TCRbeta CDR3 rearrangement, sequence reads were collapsed and filtered. For each sample, productive Simpson clonality was calculated as the square root of Simpson's diversity index across productive rearrangements. TCRdb carries this immuneACCESS record with in-frame sequences only. Its versions omit some clonotypes, under half of them owing to an unresolved V gene in the studies checked, with the rest unexplained. V, J and clone size derive from that table, while D and trimming were established from the DNA sequence. The sample includes 80,000 to 95,000 clones, with around 87% observed a single time. The ten biggest clones cover roughly a sixth of the sample.

Collaborating institutions collected whole blood in K2EDTA tubes following their own protocols. Collaborator samples were shipped for TCRbeta analysis as frozen whole blood, isolated PBMCs, or DNA extracted from either sample type. For this clone: What antigen it recognizes has not been identified. No base quality information exists; no much larger clone differs at one position.

Compared with germline, V lacks 5 bases and J lacks 2 bases; bases without a gene match: 6. From the cysteine up to the phenylalanine, the CDR3 has a length of 15 residues. Only the CDR3 DNA stays, 45 bases, in frame from base 1. From the germline V gene, CDR1 is MNHEY and CDR2 is SVGAGI. The receptor was isolated from a human donor in a cohort sampled during active COVID-19. The sequenced sample was peripheral blood. In this chain, TRBV6-5 is recombined with TRBJ1-2, with TRBD1 identical over 9 junction bases. The CDR3 in this case is CASSTQGAWNYGYTF. The nucleotide sequence reads as follows: TGTGCCAGCAGTACACAGGGGGCATGGAACTATGGCTACACCTTC.